The rows below give T cell receptor beta chains drawn from one sample of a study of blood T cells in healthy people across ages. TCRdb itself ran the 5' RACE reads through MiXCR, one entry per CDR3 protein. The sample includes 800,000 to 950,000 distinct CDR3 sequences, about 29% of them seen just once. These data were likewise used in another study, on T cells of mothers and their children.

The material sequenced was blood. The source of these receptors is a woman between 40 and 50 years old in good health. The CDR3 runs from the conserved cysteine through the conserved F or W. A D gene is named only where the DNA matches it firmly. Size values are once, few and many counts, or a class for expanded clones, and some rows have none.

j_call | clone_size | d_call | v_call | cdr3_aa | cdr3_nt
TRBJ2-3 | few | TRBD1 | TRBV27 | CASRRQGATDTQYF | TGTGCCAGCAGGAGACAGGGGGCTACAGATACGCAGTATTTT
TRBJ2-2 | NA | NA | TRBV7-6 | CASSLGPGFTGELFF | TGTGCCAGCAGCTTGGGACCGGGATTCACCGGGGAGCTGTTTTTT
TRBJ2-7 | NA | NA | TRBV19 | CASSLGGRPDSYEQYF | TGTGCCAGTAGTCTCGGCGGACGGCCAGACTCCTACGAGCAGTACTTC
TRBJ2-5 | many | TRBD2 | TRBV27 | CASSSGRGGILQETQYF | TGTGCCAGCAGTTCGGGGCGGGGGGGCATACTCCAAGAGACCCAGTACTTC
TRBJ2-2 | few | NA | TRBV4-2 | CASSRPGESRNTGELFF | TGTGCCAGCAGCCGCCCGGGTGAGTCCCGGAACACCGGGGAGCTGTTTTTT
TRBJ2-5 | NA | NA | TRBV7-2 | CASSWVAGAGETQYF | TGTGCCAGCAGCTGGGTGGCAGGGGCTGGAGAGACCCAGTACTTC
TRBJ1-2 | few | NA | TRBV15 | CATSRDGFGGYTF | TGTGCCACCAGCAGAGATGGGTTTGGGGGCTACACCTTC
TRBJ1-6 | once | TRBD1 | TRBV12-3/TRBV12-4 | CAGSARQGLNSPLHF | TGTGCCGGCAGTGCCAGACAGGGCCTAAATTCACCCCTCCACTTT
TRBJ2-2 | few | NA | TRBV27 | CASSREGPYTGELFF | TGTGCCAGCAGTCGCGAAGGGCCTTACACCGGGGAGCTGTTTTTT
TRBJ2-3 | many | TRBD2 | TRBV20-1 | CSAVGRGGRPDTQYF | TGCAGTGCCGTGGGTCGGGGGGGCAGACCAGATACGCAGTATTTT
TRBJ2-3 | NA | TRBD2 | TRBV4-2 | CASSRGAESGGSDGTQYF | TGTGCCAGCAGCCGTGGGGCAGAAAGCGGGGGGTCAGATGGTACGCAGTATTTT
TRBJ2-3 | NA | TRBD2 | TRBV28 | CASTLWETSVTDTQYF | TGTGCCAGCACCCTTTGGGAGACTAGCGTGACAGATACGCAGTATTTT
TRBJ2-7 | few | NA | TRBV7-9 | CASSARDSYEQYF | TGTGCCAGCAGCGCCCGAGACTCCTACGAGCAGTACTTC
TRBJ2-7 | NA | NA | TRBV28 | CASGKLVYQDEQYF | TGTGCCAGCGGGAAGCTGGTATATCAGGACGAGCAGTACTTC
TRBJ2-7 | few | TRBD2 | TRBV5-1 | CASSFGAGVVEQYF | TGCGCCAGCAGCTTTGGTGCGGGGGTCGTCGAGCAGTACTTC
TRBJ1-5 | NA | NA | TRBV10-3 | CAISESGSSNQPQHF | TGTGCCATCAGTGAGTCCGGCAGTAGCAATCAGCCCCAGCATTTT
TRBJ1-5 | few | NA | TRBV7-2 | CASSRTRDGGGEHF | TGTGCCAGCAGCCGCACCCGGGACGGCGGGGGCGAGCATTTT
TRBJ1-6 | NA | TRBD1 | TRBV28 | CASRLRDSNSPLHF | TGTGCCAGCAGGCTCCGGGACAGTAATTCACCCCTCCACTTT
TRBJ2-7 | many | NA | TRBV5-1 | CASSLGQDNEQYF | TGCGCCAGCAGCTTGGGACAGGACAACGAGCAGTACTTC
TRBJ2-7 | few | NA | TRBV6-4 | CASSARDPGRTEQYF | TGTGCCAGCAGTGCTCGTGATCCGGGCCGGACCGAGCAGTACTTC
TRBJ1-5 | many | TRBD1 | TRBV12-3/TRBV12-4 | CASSLVGQGGQQPQHF | TGTGCCAGCAGCTTAGTCGGACAGGGGGGTCAACAGCCCCAGCATTTT
TRBJ2-2 | NA | NA | TRBV7-2 | CASSPMGQTLTGERFF | TGTGCCAGCAGCCCCATGGGGCAGACTCTCACCGGGGAGCGGTTTTTT
TRBJ2-1 | few | TRBD2 | TRBV7-9 | CASRPDYSGGAFNEQFF | TGTGCCAGCAGGCCCGATTATAGCGGGGGGGCCTTCAATGAGCAGTTCTTC
TRBJ2-7 | many | TRBD2 | TRBV7-6 | CASSWTSGPYEQYF | TGTGCCAGCAGTTGGACTAGCGGTCCCTACGAGCAGTACTTC
TRBJ2-1 | NA | TRBD1 | TRBV5-1 | CASNSGTANSYEQFF | TGCGCCAGCAATTCCGGGACAGCGAACTCCTACGAGCAGTTCTTC
TRBJ2-1 | NA | TRBD2 | TRBV7-2 | CASSTGTSASEQFF | TGTGCCAGCAGCACCGGGACTAGCGCTAGTGAGCAGTTCTTC
TRBJ1-2 | NA | NA | TRBV2 | CASSEVAGDYGYTF | TGTGCCAGCAGTGAAGTGGCCGGGGACTATGGCTACACCTTC
TRBJ2-7 | once | NA | TRBV7-2 | CASSLAPQRSSYNEQYF | TGTGCCAGCAGCTTAGCGCCCCAGAGGAGCTCCTACAATGAGCAGTACTTC
TRBJ1-1 | many | NA | TRBV7-2 | CASSLETGTEAFF | TGTGCCAGCAGCTTAGAGACGGGGACTGAAGCTTTCTTT
TRBJ2-1 | NA | NA | TRBV5-1 | CASSARQNEQFF | TGCGCCAGCAGCGCCAGACAGAATGAGCAGTTCTTC
TRBJ1-1 | few | NA | TRBV12-3/TRBV12-4 | CASSMREGEAFF | TGTGCCAGCAGTATGCGGGAGGGTGAAGCTTTCTTT
TRBJ1-1 | NA | NA | TRBV7-2 | CASTLSRRNTEAFF | TGTGCCAGCACCCTATCTCGGCGGAACACTGAAGCTTTCTTT
TRBJ1-2 | NA | NA | TRBV12-3/TRBV12-4 | CASCCTGLYGYTF | TGTGCCAGCTGCTGCACGGGACTATATGGCTACACCTTC
TRBJ2-2 | once | NA | TRBV20-1 | CSAWSPAQGGDTGELFF | TGCAGTGCTTGGTCCCCTGCGCAGGGGGGTGATACCGGGGAGCTGTTTTTT
TRBJ1-2 | NA | NA | TRBV4-1 | CASSQGERAGYGHTF | TGCGCCAGCAGCCAAGGAGAAAGGGCCGGCTATGGCCACACCTTC
TRBJ2-3 | many | NA | TRBV7-3 | CASSLTTTDTQYF | TGTGCCAGCAGCTTAACCACCACAGATACGCAGTATTTT
TRBJ1-1 | few | TRBD1 | TRBV12-3/TRBV12-4 | CASSSRDRGNTEAFF | TGTGCCAGCAGTTCCAGAGACAGGGGGAACACTGAAGCTTTCTTT
TRBJ2-1 | once | NA | TRBV25-1 | CASSGIRQGGSYNEQFF | TGTGCCAGCAGTGGGATCCGACAGGGAGGCTCCTACAATGAGCAGTTCTTC
TRBJ1-5 | NA | TRBD1 | TRBV27 | CASRQTGQGSRQPQHF | TGTGCCAGCAGACAGACGGGACAGGGGTCTCGGCAGCCCCAGCATTTT
TRBJ1-2 | NA | NA | TRBV18 | CASSPRAGSTYGYTF | TGTGCCAGCTCACCAAGGGCAGGGAGTACCTATGGCTACACCTTC
TRBJ2-1 | many | TRBD2 | TRBV24-1 | CATSDWLAGVNEQFF | TGTGCCACCAGTGATTGGCTAGCGGGGGTCAATGAGCAGTTCTTC
TRBJ1-2 | NA | TRBD1 | TRBV6-6 | CASTESRGPSYGYTF | TGTGCCAGCACCGAAAGCAGGGGGCCTAGCTATGGCTACACCTTC
TRBJ1-5 | NA | TRBD1 | TRBV7-9 | CASSLDYRGLGNQPQHF | TGTGCCAGCAGCTTAGACTACAGGGGGCTAGGCAATCAGCCCCAGCATTTT
TRBJ1-5 | NA | NA | TRBV20-1 | CSTSTGTYSNQPQHF | TGCAGTACTAGTACCGGGACCTATAGCAATCAGCCCCAGCATTTT
TRBJ2-1 | many | TRBD1 | TRBV29-1 | CSVEDAGTAYNEQFF | TGCAGCGTTGAAGATGCTGGGACAGCCTACAATGAGCAGTTCTTC
TRBJ2-5 | few | TRBD2 | TRBV7-2 | CASSPPPAGEETQYF | TGTGCCAGCAGCCCCCCACCAGCGGGGGAAGAGACCCAGTACTTC
TRBJ1-2 | few | NA | TRBV5-1 | CASSFGGGIYGYTF | TGCGCCAGCAGCTTTGGAGGCGGTATCTATGGCTACACCTTC
TRBJ2-7 | once | TRBD2 | TRBV3-1 | CASSYGTSAEQYF | TGTGCCAGCAGTTACGGGACTAGCGCCGAGCAGTACTTC
TRBJ2-1 | few | NA | TRBV12-3/TRBV12-4 | CASRIEGTNEQFF | TGTGCCAGCAGGATTGAGGGCACCAATGAGCAGTTCTTC
TRBJ1-5 | NA | NA | TRBV12-3/TRBV12-4 | CASTSGGGSNQPQHF | TGTGCCAGCACCTCTGGTGGGGGCTCGAATCAGCCCCAGCATTTT